The 23 T cell receptor beta chains reported below all come from one sample, sequenced in a study of cytomegalovirus exposure and HLA in healthy donors. PCR primers comprised 60 Vbeta and 13 Jbeta primers. Data came from immunoSEQ multiplex PCR; TCRdb stores just in-frame clones and leaves some out. This table has about 170,000 clones, roughly 82% appearing once. The sample was PBMCs. These receptors were collected from a girl aged 10-17 years in good health and CMV-seropositive.

This rearrangement joins TRBV6-5 to TRBJ2-1; 12 bases line up with TRBD2. With V trimmed by 8 bases and J by 6 bases, 8 bases remained unmatched. Germline-derived CDR1 and CDR2 are MNHEY and SVGAGI. The CDR3 sequence is 15 residues long. CDR3 bases: TGTGCCAGCGCTCCTAGGGGACTAGCGGGCAATGAGCAGTTCTTC. Protein product: CASAPRGLAGNEQFF.

This chain joins TRBV4-3 and TRBJ1-1; D unresolved. V gave up 1 base and J gave up 1 base, with 13 bases separating them. This CDR3 is 16 amino acids long. Germline lookup yields CDR1 LGHNA and CDR2 YSLEER. CDR3 DNA sequence: TGCGCCAGCAGCCAAGTAGGGAGTTGGTGGAACACTGAAGCTTTCTTT. Its protein is CASSQVGSWWNTEAFF.

This chain links TRBV5-4 with TRBJ2-2; 8 bases agree with TRBD1. With V trimmed by 6 bases and J by 3 bases, 7 bases remained unmatched. This CDR3 spans 15 amino acids. Per germline, CDR1 SGHNT and CDR2 YYREEE (reference sequence). CDR3 region: CASTYRGSDTGELFF. DNA for the CDR3: TGTGCCAGCACGTACAGGGGGTCGGACACCGGGGAGCTGTTTTTT.

The chain has TRBV27 and TRBJ1-5, with 7 bases that match TRBD1. CDR3 length: 13 amino acids. Trimming cost V 5 bases and J 7 bases; bases outside gene matches: 5. Germline values: CDR1 MNHEY, CDR2 SMNVEV (reference sequence). This chain's CDR3 is CASSTGVEQPQHF. As DNA, the CDR3 is TGTGCCAGCAGTACAGGGGTGGAGCAGCCCCAGCATTTT.

To note about this clone: The same CDR3 is also encoded by other DNA sequences in this sample. The rearrangement uses TRBV28 and TRBJ2-7, with a weak D call TRBD2 (5 bases). The CDR3 consists of 15 residues. CDR1 and CDR2 from the germline V gene are MDHEN and SYDVKM. V was pared by 6 bases and J by 3 bases, with 18 bases between. CDR3 coding DNA: TGTGCCAGCAGGGATTTACCGGGGTCGGTCTACGAGCAGTACTTC. Translated, it gives CASRDLPGSVYEQYF.

V and J are TRBV7-2 and TRBJ1-2; the D is unclear. V lost 6 bases to trimming and J lost 3 bases, with 11 bases between them. Germline CDR1 reads SGHTA; CDR2 reads FQGNSA. The CDR3 contains 13 residues. The CDR3 DNA reads as TGTGCCAGCAGGGAGGGAGCGGACTATGGCTACACCTTC. Translated, it gives CASREGADYGYTF.

This clone was recorded once. J is TRBJ2-1 and V is TRBV6-5; 11 bases map to TRBD2. V shed 6 bases and J 13 bases; nucleotides not matched to a gene: 8. Germline values: CDR1 MNHEY, CDR2 SVGAGI. The CDR3 is 13 amino acids. In DNA, the CDR3 is TGTGCCAGCAGGGAAACTAGCGGGGGTTTTCAGTTCTTC. Its translation: CASRETSGGFQFF.

The rearrangement links TRBV30 to TRBJ1-5, with D perhaps matching TRBD1 (5 bases). Germline CDR1 GTSNPN, CDR2 SVGIG (reference sequence). V shed 0 bases and J shed 0 bases, with 15 bases lying between them. The CDR3 has 17 residues. The CDR3 bases are TGTGCCTGGAGTGTTGGCAGGGCTACCTATAGCAATCAGCCCCAGCATTTT. It specifies CAWSVGRATYSNQPQHF. Full variable domain (rest looked up from reference TRBV30 and TRBJ1-5): SQTIHQWPATLVQPVGSPLSLECTVEGTSNPNLYWYRQAAGRGLQLLFYSVGIGQISSEVPQNLSASRPQDRQFILSSKKLLLSDSGFYLCAWSVGRATYSNQPQHFGDGTRLSIL.

This clone was seen a handful of times. The chain couples TRBV2 to TRBJ1-1; no reliable D call. The V end was cut by 7 bases, the J end by 5 bases, with 2 bases between. Germline assignment: CDR1 SNHLY and CDR2 FYNNEI. The CDR3 runs 9 residues. CDR3 DNA sequence: TGTGCCAGCACGACTGAAGCTTTCTTT. Its protein is CASTTEAFF.

This clone was observed a single time. V usage is TRBV27 and J usage is TRBJ2-1; the match to TRBD1 covers 11 bases. J gave up 8 bases and V 4 bases, and 10 bases lay outside the gene matches. CDR3 size: 16 residues. The germline V gene has CDR1 MNHEY and CDR2 SMNVEV (reference sequence). CDR3 protein: CASSYSGQGAFDEQFF. CDR3 DNA sequence: TGTGCCAGCAGTTACTCTGGACAGGGGGCGTTTGATGAGCAGTTCTTC.

This clone has only a few counts. The chain uses TRBV6-5 and TRBJ1-1; 7 nucleotides align to TRBD1. Per germline, CDR1 MNHEY and CDR2 SVGAGI. The CDR3 totals 13 residues. The V gene end was trimmed by 10 bases and the J gene end by 2 bases; junction bases not matched to a gene: 7. The CDR3 protein is CATGDSPNTEAFF. For the CDR3, the DNA is TGTGCCACAGGGGACAGCCCAAACACTGAAGCTTTCTTT.

V gene TRBV7-9 combines with J gene TRBJ1-2, with TRBD1 identical over 7 bases. This CDR3 has 16 amino acids. V gave up 3 bases and J gave up 2 bases; unmatched junction bases: 9. CDR1 SEHNR and CDR2 FQNEAQ come from the germline V gene (reference sequence). In nucleotides, the CDR3 is TGTGCCAGCAGCTTTATGAGGGACAGTCAAAACTATGGCTACACCTTC. Encoded protein: CASSFMRDSQNYGYTF.

V and J are TRBV18 and TRBJ2-7, with TRBD2 matching over 10 bases. Unmatched junction bases numbered 3, after V lost 2 bases and J lost 2 bases. Germline V gene data show CDR1 as KGHSH and CDR2 as LQKENI. The CDR3 spans 15 residues. The CDR3 spells CASSPRTSGTYEQYF. CDR3 in DNA: TGTGCCAGCTCACCAAGGACTAGCGGCACCTACGAGCAGTACTTC. The full variable domain, rest sourced from reference TRBV18 and TRBJ2-7, is NAGVMQNPRHLVRRRGQEARLRCSPMKGHSHVYWYRQLPEEGLKFMVYLQKENIIDESGMPKERFSAEFPKEGPSILRIQQVVRGDSAAYFCASSPRTSGTYEQYFGPGTRLTVT.

V gene TRBV19 combines with J gene TRBJ2-4; D is possibly TRBD1 (5 bases). The CDR3 covers 16 residues. V was cut by 7 bases and J by 0 bases, with 16 bases left in between. Germline CDR1 LNHDA, CDR2 SQIVND (reference sequence). In nucleotides, the CDR3 is TGTGCCAGTAAGAAGGACAACTCATTAGCCAAAAACATTCAGTACTTC. Its protein is CASKKDNSLAKNIQYF.

The V gene is TRBV27, the J gene TRBJ2-1, with D unresolved. Germline V gives CDR1 MNHEY, CDR2 SMNVEV (reference sequence). CDR3 length: 14 residues. V was trimmed by 4 bases and J by 2 bases, leaving 9 bases between them. The CDR3 here is CASSWAAPYNEQFF. DNA for the CDR3: TGTGCCAGCAGTTGGGCAGCTCCCTACAATGAGCAGTTCTTC.

This chain links TRBV2 with TRBJ1-4; 8 bases are shared with TRBD1. The germline V gene has CDR1 SNHLY and CDR2 FYNNEI. The CDR3 extends over 16 amino acids. With V trimmed by 6 bases and J by 3 bases, 9 bases remained unmatched. CDR3 DNA sequence: TGTGCCAGCAGCCCATCACCGGGACAGGCTAATGAAAAACTGTTTTTT. It is translated as CASSPSPGQANEKLFF. The full variable domain, its missing parts supplied by reference TRBV2 and TRBJ1-4, is EPEVTQTPSHQVTQMGQEVILRCVPISNHLYFYWYRQILGQKVEFLVSFYNNEISEKSEIFDDQFSVERPDGSNFTLKIRSTKLEDSAMYFCASSPSPGQANEKLFFGSGTQLSVL.

V gene TRBV9 combines with J gene TRBJ2-1, with 11 bases aligning to TRBD2. CDR1 and CDR2 (germline): SGDLS, YYNGEE. V was clipped by 4 bases and J by 3 bases; unmatched bases: 6. CDR3 size: 16 residues. As DNA, the CDR3 is TGTGCCAGCAGCCCGTCCGGGACTAGCGGCTACAATGAGCAGTTCTTC. This translates into CASSPSGTSGYNEQFF.

A word on this clone: One end of the junction does not line up with germline, which may come from a read error. This chain links TRBV7-9 with TRBJ1-2, with a tentative D call TRBD1 (5 bases). The CDR3 spans 15 residues. Germline V gene data show CDR1 as SEHNR and CDR2 as FQNEAQ (reference sequence). The CDR3 nucleotides are TGTTCCAGCAGCGCCCATAGGGGTGGTGATCTGGGCTACACCTTC. It codes for CSSSAHRGGDLGYTF.

The rearrangement joins TRBV18 to TRBJ1-2; D not certain. Germline V gene sequence: CDR1 KGHSH, CDR2 LQKENI. The CDR3 covers 12 residues. V lost 3 bases, J lost 8 bases, and 10 bases lay in between. CDR3 amino acids: CASSPPAGGYTF. CDR3 bases: TGTGCCAGCTCACCTCCAGCGGGCGGCTACACCTTC.

The sample holds a few counts of this clone. This chain connects TRBV4-3 to TRBJ2-3; D is perhaps TRBD1 (6 bases). Trimming removed 1 base from V and 4 bases from J, with 12 bases in between. Germline CDR1 reads LGHNA; CDR2 reads YSLEER. The CDR3 has 15 residues. CDR3 bases: TGCGCCAGCAGCCAAGCCTTACAGGGTTCAGATACGCAGTATTTT. This translates into CASSQALQGSDTQYF.

V usage is TRBV5-1 and J usage is TRBJ2-7; the D is unclear. The germline V gene encodes CDR1 SGHRS and CDR2 YFSETQ. Trimming left V 0 bases short and J 1 base short, with 5 bases between. The CDR3 contains 13 residues. CDR3 coding DNA: TGCGCCAGCAGCTTGGAACAGTCCTACGAGCAGTACTTC. This translates into CASSLEQSYEQYF. The variable domain in full, completed from reference TRBV5-1 and TRBJ2-7, reads KAGVTQTPRYLIKTRGQQVTLSCSPISGHRSVSWYQQTPGQGLQFLFEYFSETQRNKGNFPGRFSGRQFSNSRSEMNVSTLELGDSALYLCASSLEQSYEQYFGPGTRLTVT.

The rearrangement joins TRBV2 to TRBJ2-1; D unresolved. V was shortened by 5 bases and J by 0 bases, with 8 bases between the two germline ends. The CDR3 is 14 amino acids. Germline V CDR1 and CDR2: SNHLY, FYNNEI. The CDR3: CASSKLVSYNEQFF. CDR3 nucleotide sequence: TGTGCCAGCAGTAAACTGGTCTCCTACAATGAGCAGTTCTTC.

The chain combines TRBV28 with TRBJ2-3, with 11 bases lining up with TRBD2. V gave up 3 bases and J gave up 1 base; unmatched junction bases: 6. The length of the CDR3 is 17 residues. Germline V gives CDR1 MDHEN, CDR2 SYDVKM. Here the CDR3 DNA reads TGTGCCAGCAGTTTTGCGACTAGCGGGGAACGCACAGATACGCAGTATTTT. Translating gives CASSFATSGERTDTQYF.